Following are 23 T cell receptor beta chains from one sample sequenced in a study of blood T cell repertoires in COVID-19. Generated by immunoSEQ multiplex PCR, the TCRdb table keeps only in-frame clones and is missing some. The sample carries roughly 80,000 clones, about 87% recorded once. Sequencing used peripheral blood. These receptors were collected from a man aged 50-60 years with active COVID-19.

V usage is TRBV24-1 and J usage is TRBJ2-7, with 7 bases fitting TRBD1. V shed 4 bases and J 4 bases; nucleotides not matched to a gene: 6. CDR3 length equals 14 residues. Germline-derived CDR1 and CDR2 are KGHDR and SFDVKD. CDR3 protein: CATSDPTGPYEQYF. The CDR3 DNA sequence: TGTGCCACCAGTGACCCGACAGGGCCGTACGAGCAGTACTTC.

The chain has TRBV7-9 and TRBJ2-1; 7 nucleotides match TRBD1. The CDR3 runs to 16 residues. J gave up 0 bases and V 6 bases, and 8 bases lay outside the gene matches. Germline V gene sequence: CDR1 SEHNR, CDR2 FQNEAQ (reference sequence). In DNA form, the CDR3 reads TGTGCCAGCAGGCCCCGGGACAGAAGCTCCTACAATGAGCAGTTCTTC. It encodes CASRPRDRSSYNEQFF.

The chain has TRBV18 and TRBJ1-4, with TRBD1 matching 11 bases. Germline V gene lookup returns CDR1 KGHSH and CDR2 LQKENI. The V and J ends lost 3 bases and 7 bases, in that order; junction bases with no gene match: 1. This CDR3 is 14 amino acids long. DNA for the CDR3: TGTGCCAGCTCACCGGGACAGGGGGGTGAAAAACTGTTTTTT. It is translated as CASSPGQGGEKLFF.

This chain links TRBV11-1 with TRBJ1-5, with TRBD1 matching over 7 bases. Germline CDR1 reads SGHAT; CDR2 reads FQDESV (reference sequence). The CDR3 is made up of 13 amino acids. With V trimmed by 4 bases and J by 8 bases, 5 bases remained unmatched. The CDR3 DNA follows: TGTGCCAGCAGCTGGGAACAGGGGAAGCCCCAGCATTTT. This translates into CASSWEQGKPQHF.

This sequence joins TRBV7-9 and TRBJ1-2; the match to TRBD1 covers 7 bases. CDR3 size: 13 residues. The germline V gene has CDR1 SEHNR and CDR2 FQNEAQ (reference sequence). The V segment lost 3 bases and the J segment 5 bases; nucleotides outside the gene matches: 3. The CDR3 loop is CASSFGQDYGYTF. For the CDR3, the DNA is TGTGCCAGCAGCTTTGGACAGGATTATGGCTACACCTTC.

The chain recombines TRBV19 with TRBJ1-1; perhaps TRBD1 as D (6 bases). Per the germline V gene, CDR1 is LNHDA and CDR2 is SQIVND (reference sequence). V was trimmed by 2 bases and J by 0 bases, leaving 10 bases between them. This CDR3 contains 15 residues. The CDR3 spells CASSILRQVNTEAFF. The CDR3, as DNA: TGTGCCAGTAGTATACTGCGACAGGTGAACACTGAAGCTTTCTTT.

The V and J genes are TRBV5-5 and TRBJ1-2, with 9 bases identical to TRBD1. The CDR3 loop spans 17 amino acids. Germline CDR1 reads SGHKS; CDR2 reads YYEKEE (reference sequence). V shed 6 bases, J shed 5 bases, and the junction held 17 bases outside the gene matches. The CDR3 region is CASTYVLGGQGSYGYTF. CDR3 coding DNA: TGTGCCAGCACCTATGTTCTTGGGGGACAGGGTTCTTATGGCTACACCTTC.

This chain connects TRBV7-9 to TRBJ1-2, with 7 bases identical to TRBD1. Germline loops: CDR1 SEHNR, CDR2 FQNEAQ (reference sequence). The CDR3 has 15 amino acids. Trimming removed 2 bases from V and 0 bases from J; junction bases left unmatched: 3. The CDR3 is CASSLYGTANYGYTF. Written as DNA, the CDR3 is TGTGCCAGCAGCTTATACGGGACAGCTAACTATGGCTACACCTTC.

The chain is built from TRBV7-9 and TRBJ1-1; the match to TRBD1 covers 7 bases. The CDR3 extends over 15 amino acids. J lost 6 bases, V lost 5 bases, and 12 bases had no gene match. Germline CDR1 SEHNR, CDR2 FQNEAQ (reference sequence). As DNA, the CDR3 is TGTGCCAGCAGCGCCCAGACAGGGAACTTCGCTGAAGCTTTCTTT. It yields the protein CASSAQTGNFAEAFF.

The rearrangement uses TRBV6-2 or TRBV6-3 and TRBJ2-7; TRBD2 matches 7 bases. Germline V gene data show CDR1 as MNHEY and CDR2 as SVGEGT. Trimming cost V 0 bases and J 4 bases; bases outside gene matches: 12. CDR3 length equals 17 residues. CDR3 amino acids: CASSYSSRRGSFYEQYF. Written as DNA, the CDR3 is TGTGCCAGCAGTTACTCTTCCAGACGCGGGAGCTTTTACGAGCAGTACTTC.

The V call is TRBV5-4, the J call TRBJ2-3; TRBD2 might be the D (6 bases). Trimming took 3 bases from V and 7 from J, leaving 21 bases between them. Germline CDR1 reads SGHNT; CDR2 reads YYREEE (reference sequence). This CDR3 spans 16 amino acids. CDR3 loop: CASSSGPVAETYTQYF. In nucleotides, the CDR3 is TGTGCCAGCAGCTCCGGCCCGGTAGCGGAAACGTATACGCAGTATTTT.

The V gene is TRBV18, the J gene TRBJ2-5, with D perhaps matching TRBD2 (6 bases). Germline V CDR1 and CDR2: KGHSH, LQKENI. The CDR3 runs to 15 residues. The V gene lost 5 bases and the J gene lost 5 bases, with 18 bases spanning the gap. As DNA, the CDR3 is TGTGCCAGCTCATTCGGGGACTTTAGAGGCGAGACCCAGTACTTC. Amino acid sequence: CASSFGDFRGETQYF.

The CDR3 loop is CSVEGNRNTIYF. The CDR3 DNA follows: TGCAGCGTTGAGGGCAACAGAAACACCATATATTTT. The chain links TRBV29-1 to TRBJ1-3; D is unresolved. This CDR3 has 12 amino acids. The V and J ends lost 3 bases and 5 bases respectively, with 8 bases between them. CDR1 and CDR2 from the germline V gene are SQVTM and ANQGSEA.

The chain combines TRBV5-1 with TRBJ1-3, with D possibly TRBD1 on 5 matching bases. This CDR3 has 16 amino acids. The V and J ends lost 0 bases and 2 bases respectively, with 12 bases between them. The germline CDR1 and CDR2 sequences are SGHRS and YFSETQ. The CDR3 coding sequence is TGCGCCAGCAGCTTGGGGGGGACTTCAACTGGAAACACCATATATTTT. This codes for CASSLGGTSTGNTIYF.

This clone was observed once. The chain recombines TRBV5-5 with TRBJ2-7; 8 bases align to TRBD1. Unmatched junction bases numbered 8, after V lost 1 base and J lost 5 bases. Germline assignment: CDR1 SGHKS and CDR2 YYEKEE (reference sequence). The CDR3 loop spans 15 amino acids. In DNA, the CDR3 is TGTGCCAGCAGCTTGACTGGGACAGGAGTGGACGAGCAGTACTTC. This codes for CASSLTGTGVDEQYF.

V gene TRBV3-1 (or the pseudogene TRBV3-2) combines with J gene TRBJ1-1; D unresolved. Germline CDR1 is LGHDT and CDR2 is YNNKEL (reference sequence). Trimming took 4 bases from V and 4 from J, leaving 10 bases between them. The length of the CDR3 is 13 residues. In nucleotides, the CDR3 is TGTGCCAGCAGCCTGCTTTCGGGCACTGAAGCTTTCTTT. This sequence encodes CASSLLSGTEAFF.

The chain has TRBV11-1 and TRBJ2-7; D is possibly TRBD2 (5 bases). The CDR3 is made up of 15 amino acids. V lost 5 bases, J lost 6 bases, and 20 bases lay in between. From germline, CDR1 is SGHAT and CDR2 FQDESV (reference sequence). The CDR3, as DNA: TGTGCCAGCAGCCCCGAACGGGGAGATACGGGCGAGCAGTACTTC. This gives the protein CASSPERGDTGEQYF. Combining the CDR3 with reference TRBV11-1 and TRBJ2-7 gives the whole variable domain EAEVAQSPRYKITEKSQAVAFWCDPISGHATLYWYRQILGQGPELLVQFQDESVVDDSQLPKDRFSAERLKGVDSTLKIQPAELGDSAMYLCASSPERGDTGEQYFGPGTRLTVT.

V usage is TRBV15 and J usage is TRBJ1-2; 9 bases line up with TRBD1. The trim removed 1 base at V and 2 bases at J, leaving 8 bases unmatched. CDR3 length: 17 amino acids. Germline-derived CDR1 and CDR2 are LNHNV and YYDKDF (reference sequence). The CDR3 region is CATSRAGQGRGNYGYTF. DNA of the CDR3: TGTGCCACCAGCAGAGCCGGACAGGGGAGGGGCAACTATGGCTACACCTTC.

The chain carries TRBV30 and TRBJ2-5; tentative D call: TRBD2 (7 bases). V lost 1 base, J lost 5 bases, and 17 bases lay in between. This CDR3 is 15 amino acids long. Germline V CDR1 and CDR2: GTSNPN, SVGIG (reference sequence). The chain's CDR3 is CAWSDVKGGGETQYF. For the CDR3, the DNA is TGTGCCTGGAGTGACGTTAAGGGGGGGGGTGAGACCCAGTACTTC.

The rearrangement joins TRBV18 to TRBJ1-1; D may be TRBD1 (5 bases). Germline CDR1 is KGHSH and CDR2 is LQKENI. Trimming removed 6 bases from V and 3 bases from J, with 17 bases in between. This CDR3 comprises 15 residues. The CDR3 sequence is CASSPGGSRDTEAFF. In DNA, the CDR3 is TGTGCCAGCTCTCCCGGGGGATCCCGGGACACTGAAGCTTTCTTT.

The CDR3 DNA reads as TGTGCCAGCAGCCCCAAAGGGGGGGCCTACGAGCAGTACTTC. Protein sequence: CASSPKGGAYEQYF. The chain links TRBV3-1 (or the pseudogene TRBV3-2) to TRBJ2-7, with a weak D call TRBD2 (7 bases). V gave up 4 bases and J gave up 2 bases, with 12 bases separating them. This CDR3 region has 14 residues. Germline V lookup: CDR1 LGHDT, CDR2 YNNKEL (reference sequence).

The V gene is TRBV27, the J gene TRBJ1-5, with 7 bases identical to TRBD1. Germline lookup yields CDR1 MNHEY and CDR2 SMNVEV (reference sequence). V lost 5 bases and J lost 0; bases outside the gene matches: 10. The CDR3 consists of 17 residues. The CDR3 reads CASSPRDSHFSNQPQHF. In nucleotides, the CDR3 is TGTGCCAGCAGTCCCCGGGACAGCCATTTTAGCAATCAGCCCCAGCATTTT.

This clone was detected only once. The gene calls are TRBV28 and TRBJ1-2; 7 nucleotides line up with TRBD1. The CDR3 spans 16 residues. V shed 5 bases, J shed 8 bases, and the junction held 17 bases outside the gene matches. Germline V gene lookup returns CDR1 MDHEN and CDR2 SYDVKM. The CDR3 sequence is CASSPGWGGQDSGYTF. The CDR3 DNA reads TGTGCCAGCAGTCCCGGTTGGGGTGGACAGGACAGCGGCTACACCTTC.